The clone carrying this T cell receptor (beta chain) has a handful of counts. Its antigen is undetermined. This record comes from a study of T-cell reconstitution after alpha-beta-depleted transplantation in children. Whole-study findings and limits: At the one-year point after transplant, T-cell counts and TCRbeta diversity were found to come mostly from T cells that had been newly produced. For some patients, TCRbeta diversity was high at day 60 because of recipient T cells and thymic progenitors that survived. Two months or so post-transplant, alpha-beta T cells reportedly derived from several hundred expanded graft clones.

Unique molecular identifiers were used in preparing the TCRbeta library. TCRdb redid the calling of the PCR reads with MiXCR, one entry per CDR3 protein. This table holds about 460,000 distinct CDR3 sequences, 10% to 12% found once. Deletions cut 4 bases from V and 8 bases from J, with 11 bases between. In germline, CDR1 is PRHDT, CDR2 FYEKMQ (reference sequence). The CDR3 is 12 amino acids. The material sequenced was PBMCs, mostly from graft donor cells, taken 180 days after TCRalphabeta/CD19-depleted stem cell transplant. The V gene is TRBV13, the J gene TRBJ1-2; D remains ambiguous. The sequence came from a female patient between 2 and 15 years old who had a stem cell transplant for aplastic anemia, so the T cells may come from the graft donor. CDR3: CASSYGRTGYTF. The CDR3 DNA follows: TGTGCCAGCAGCTATGGACGTACGGGCTACACCTTC.